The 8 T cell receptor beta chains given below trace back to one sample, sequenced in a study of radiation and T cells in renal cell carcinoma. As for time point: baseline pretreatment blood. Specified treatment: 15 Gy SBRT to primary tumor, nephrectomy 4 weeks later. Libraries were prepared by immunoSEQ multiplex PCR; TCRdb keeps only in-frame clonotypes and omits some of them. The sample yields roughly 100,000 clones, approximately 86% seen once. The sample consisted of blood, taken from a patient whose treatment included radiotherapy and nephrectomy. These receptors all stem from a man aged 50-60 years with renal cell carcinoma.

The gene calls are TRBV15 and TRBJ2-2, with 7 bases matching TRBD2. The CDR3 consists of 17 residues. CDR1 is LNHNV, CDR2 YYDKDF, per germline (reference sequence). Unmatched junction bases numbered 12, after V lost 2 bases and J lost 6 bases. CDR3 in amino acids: CATSRYRAGGSAGELFF. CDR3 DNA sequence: TGTGCCACCAGCAGATATAGGGCCGGGGGGAGCGCCGGGGAGCTGTTTTTT.

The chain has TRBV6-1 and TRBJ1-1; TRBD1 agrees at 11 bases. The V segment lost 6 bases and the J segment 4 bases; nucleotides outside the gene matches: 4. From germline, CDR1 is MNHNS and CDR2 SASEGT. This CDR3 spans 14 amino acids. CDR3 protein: CASRDRGRVTEAFF. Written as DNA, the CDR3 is TGTGCCAGCAGGGACAGGGGGCGGGTCACTGAAGCTTTCTTT.

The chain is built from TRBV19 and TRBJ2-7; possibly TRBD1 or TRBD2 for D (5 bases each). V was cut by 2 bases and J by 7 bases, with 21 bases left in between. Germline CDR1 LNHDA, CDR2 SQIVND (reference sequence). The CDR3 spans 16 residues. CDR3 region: CASSIMAGAAQREQYF. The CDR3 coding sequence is TGTGCCAGTAGTATAATGGCCGGGGCCGCCCAGCGGGAGCAGTACTTC.

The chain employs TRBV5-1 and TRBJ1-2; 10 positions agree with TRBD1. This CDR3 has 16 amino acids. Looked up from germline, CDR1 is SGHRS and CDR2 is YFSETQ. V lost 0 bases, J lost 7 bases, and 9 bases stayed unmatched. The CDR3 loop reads CASSLGIDRGHGGYTF. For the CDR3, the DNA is TGCGCCAGCAGCTTGGGGATAGACAGGGGGCATGGTGGCTACACCTTC.

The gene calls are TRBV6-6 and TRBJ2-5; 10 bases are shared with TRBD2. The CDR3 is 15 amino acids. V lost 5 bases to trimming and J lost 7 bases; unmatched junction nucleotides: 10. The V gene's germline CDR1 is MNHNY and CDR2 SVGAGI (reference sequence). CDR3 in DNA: TGTGCCAGCAGTACGCCTCTAGCGGGAGCGGGGACCCAGTACTTC. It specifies CASSTPLAGAGTQYF.

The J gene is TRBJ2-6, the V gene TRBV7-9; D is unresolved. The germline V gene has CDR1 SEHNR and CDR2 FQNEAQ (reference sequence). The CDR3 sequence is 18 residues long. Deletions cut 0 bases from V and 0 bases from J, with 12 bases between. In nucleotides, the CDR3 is TGTGCCAGCAGCTTAGCGCTTACAATCCGCTCTGGGGCCAACGTCCTGACTTTC. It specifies CASSLALTIRSGANVLTF.

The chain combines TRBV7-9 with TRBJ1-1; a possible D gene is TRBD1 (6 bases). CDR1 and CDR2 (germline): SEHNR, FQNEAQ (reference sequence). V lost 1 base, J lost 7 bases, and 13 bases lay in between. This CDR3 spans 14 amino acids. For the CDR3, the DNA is TGTGCCAGCAGCTTAGGGACAGTGACCTATGAAGCTTTCTTT. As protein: CASSLGTVTYEAFF.

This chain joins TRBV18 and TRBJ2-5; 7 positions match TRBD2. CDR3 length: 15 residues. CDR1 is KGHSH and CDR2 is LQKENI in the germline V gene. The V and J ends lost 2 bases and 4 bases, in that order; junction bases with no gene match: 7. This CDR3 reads CASSPEGGPGETQYF. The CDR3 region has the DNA TGTGCCAGCTCACCAGAGGGAGGGCCAGGAGAGACCCAGTACTTC.